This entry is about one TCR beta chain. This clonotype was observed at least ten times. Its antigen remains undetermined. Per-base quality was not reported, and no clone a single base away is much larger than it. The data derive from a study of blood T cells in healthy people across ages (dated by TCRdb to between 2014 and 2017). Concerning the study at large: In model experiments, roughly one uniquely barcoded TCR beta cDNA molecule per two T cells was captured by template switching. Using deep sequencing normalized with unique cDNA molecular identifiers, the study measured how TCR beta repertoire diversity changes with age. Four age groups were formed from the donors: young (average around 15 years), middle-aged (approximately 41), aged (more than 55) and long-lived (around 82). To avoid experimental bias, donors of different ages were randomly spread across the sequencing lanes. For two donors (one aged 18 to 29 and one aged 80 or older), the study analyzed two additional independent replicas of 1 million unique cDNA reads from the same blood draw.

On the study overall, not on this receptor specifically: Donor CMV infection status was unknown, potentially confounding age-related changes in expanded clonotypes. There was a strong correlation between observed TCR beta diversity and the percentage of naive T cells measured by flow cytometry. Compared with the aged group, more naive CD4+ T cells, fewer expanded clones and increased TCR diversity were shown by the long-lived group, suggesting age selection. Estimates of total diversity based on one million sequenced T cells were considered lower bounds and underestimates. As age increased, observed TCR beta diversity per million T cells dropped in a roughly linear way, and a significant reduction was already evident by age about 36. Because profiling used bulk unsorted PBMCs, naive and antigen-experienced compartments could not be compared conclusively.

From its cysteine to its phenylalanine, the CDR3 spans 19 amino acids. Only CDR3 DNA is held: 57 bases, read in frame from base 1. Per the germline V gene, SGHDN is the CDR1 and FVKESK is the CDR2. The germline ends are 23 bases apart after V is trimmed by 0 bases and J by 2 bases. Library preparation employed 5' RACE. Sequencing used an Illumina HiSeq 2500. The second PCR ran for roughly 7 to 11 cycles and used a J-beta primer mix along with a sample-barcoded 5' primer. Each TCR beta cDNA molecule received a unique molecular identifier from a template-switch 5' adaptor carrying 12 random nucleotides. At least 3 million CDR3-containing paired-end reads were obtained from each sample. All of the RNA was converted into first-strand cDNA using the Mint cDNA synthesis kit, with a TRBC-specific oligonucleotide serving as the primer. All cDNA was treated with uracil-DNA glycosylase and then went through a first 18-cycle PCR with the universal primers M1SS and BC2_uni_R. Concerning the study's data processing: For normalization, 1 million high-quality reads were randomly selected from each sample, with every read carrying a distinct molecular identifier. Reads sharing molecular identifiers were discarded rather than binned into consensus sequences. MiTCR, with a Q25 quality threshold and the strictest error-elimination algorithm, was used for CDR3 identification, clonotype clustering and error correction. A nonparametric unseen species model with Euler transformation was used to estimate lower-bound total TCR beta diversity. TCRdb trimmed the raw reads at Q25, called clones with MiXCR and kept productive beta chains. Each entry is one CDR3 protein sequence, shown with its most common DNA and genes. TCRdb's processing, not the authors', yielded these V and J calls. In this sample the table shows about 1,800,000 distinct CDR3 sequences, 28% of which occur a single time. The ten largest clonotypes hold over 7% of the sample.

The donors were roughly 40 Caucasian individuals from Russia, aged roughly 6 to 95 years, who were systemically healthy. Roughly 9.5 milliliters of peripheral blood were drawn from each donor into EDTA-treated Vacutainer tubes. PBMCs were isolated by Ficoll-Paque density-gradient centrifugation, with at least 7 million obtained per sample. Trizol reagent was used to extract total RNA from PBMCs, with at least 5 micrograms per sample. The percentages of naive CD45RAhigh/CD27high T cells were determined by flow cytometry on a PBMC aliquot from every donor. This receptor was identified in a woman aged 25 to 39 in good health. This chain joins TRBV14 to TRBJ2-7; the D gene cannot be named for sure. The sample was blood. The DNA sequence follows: TGTGCCAGCAGCCAAGAGCATTTGCCCGGACCATCGGGTCCCTACGAGCAGTACTTC. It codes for CASSQEHLPGPSGPYEQYF.